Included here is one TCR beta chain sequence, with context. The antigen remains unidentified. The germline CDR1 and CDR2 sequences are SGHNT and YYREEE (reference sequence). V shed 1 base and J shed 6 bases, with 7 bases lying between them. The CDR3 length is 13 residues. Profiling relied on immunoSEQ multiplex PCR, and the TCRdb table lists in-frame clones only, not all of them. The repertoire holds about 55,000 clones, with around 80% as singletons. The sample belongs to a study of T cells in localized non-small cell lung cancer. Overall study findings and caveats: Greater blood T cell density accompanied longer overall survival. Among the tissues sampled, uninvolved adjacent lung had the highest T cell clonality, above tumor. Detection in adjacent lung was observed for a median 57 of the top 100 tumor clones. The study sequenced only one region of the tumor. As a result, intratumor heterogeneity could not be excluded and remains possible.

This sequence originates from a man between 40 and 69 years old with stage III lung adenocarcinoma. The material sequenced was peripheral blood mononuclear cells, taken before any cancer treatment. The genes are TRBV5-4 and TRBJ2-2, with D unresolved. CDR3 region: CASSLLGSGELFF. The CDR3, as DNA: TGTGCCAGCAGCTTGTTAGGTTCCGGGGAGCTGTTTTTT. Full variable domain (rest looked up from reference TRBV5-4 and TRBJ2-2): ETGVTQSPTHLIKTRGQQVTLRCSSQSGHNTVSWYQQALGQGPQFIFQYYREEENGRGNFPPRFSGLQFPNYSSELNVNALELDDSALYLCASSLLGSGELFFGEGSRLTVL.